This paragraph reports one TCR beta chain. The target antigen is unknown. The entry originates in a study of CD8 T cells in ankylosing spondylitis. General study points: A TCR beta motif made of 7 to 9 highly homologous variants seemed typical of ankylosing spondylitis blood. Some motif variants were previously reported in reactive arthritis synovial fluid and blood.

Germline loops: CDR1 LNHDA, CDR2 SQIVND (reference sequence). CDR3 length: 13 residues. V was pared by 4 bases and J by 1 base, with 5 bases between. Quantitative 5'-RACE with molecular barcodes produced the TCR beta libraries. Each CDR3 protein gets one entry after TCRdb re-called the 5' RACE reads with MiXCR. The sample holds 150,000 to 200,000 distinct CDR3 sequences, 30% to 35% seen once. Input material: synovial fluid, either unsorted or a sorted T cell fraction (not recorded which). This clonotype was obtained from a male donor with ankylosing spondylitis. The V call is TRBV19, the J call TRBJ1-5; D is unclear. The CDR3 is CASSKQSNQPQHF. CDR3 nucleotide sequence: TGTGCCAGTAGTAAGCAGAGCAATCAGCCCCAGCATTTT. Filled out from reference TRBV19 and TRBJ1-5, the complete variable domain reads DGGITQSPKYLFRKEGQNVTLSCEQNLNHDAMYWYRQDPGQGLRLIYYSQIVNDFQKGDIAEGYSVSREKKESFPLTVTSAQKNPTAFYLCASSKQSNQPQHFGDGTRLSIL.